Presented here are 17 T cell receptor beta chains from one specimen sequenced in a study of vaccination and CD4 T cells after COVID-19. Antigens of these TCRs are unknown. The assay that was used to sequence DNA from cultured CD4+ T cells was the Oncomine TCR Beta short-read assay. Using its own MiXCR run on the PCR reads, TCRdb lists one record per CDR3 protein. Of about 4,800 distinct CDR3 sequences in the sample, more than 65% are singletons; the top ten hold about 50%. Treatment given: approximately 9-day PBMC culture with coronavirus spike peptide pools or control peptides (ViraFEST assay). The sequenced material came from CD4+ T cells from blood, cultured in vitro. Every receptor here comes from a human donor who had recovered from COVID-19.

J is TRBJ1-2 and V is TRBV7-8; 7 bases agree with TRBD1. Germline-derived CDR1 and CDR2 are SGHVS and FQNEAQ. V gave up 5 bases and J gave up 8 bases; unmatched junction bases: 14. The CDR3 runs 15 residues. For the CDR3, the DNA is TGTGCCAGCAGCCCACGGAGGGACAGCCTAAACGGCTACACCTTC. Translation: CASSPRRDSLNGYTF.

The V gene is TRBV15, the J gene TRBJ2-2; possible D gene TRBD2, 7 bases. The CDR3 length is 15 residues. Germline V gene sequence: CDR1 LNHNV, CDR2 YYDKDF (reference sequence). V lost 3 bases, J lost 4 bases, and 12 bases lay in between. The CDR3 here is CATSRGGQTTGELFF. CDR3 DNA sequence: TGTGCCACCAGCAGGGGGGGGCAGACCACCGGGGAGCTGTTTTTT.

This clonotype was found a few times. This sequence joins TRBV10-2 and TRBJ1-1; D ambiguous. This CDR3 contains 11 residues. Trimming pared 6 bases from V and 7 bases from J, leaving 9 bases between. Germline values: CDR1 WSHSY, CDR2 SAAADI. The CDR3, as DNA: TGCGCCAGCAGCGACTATGATGAAGCTTTCTTT. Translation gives CASSDYDEAFF.

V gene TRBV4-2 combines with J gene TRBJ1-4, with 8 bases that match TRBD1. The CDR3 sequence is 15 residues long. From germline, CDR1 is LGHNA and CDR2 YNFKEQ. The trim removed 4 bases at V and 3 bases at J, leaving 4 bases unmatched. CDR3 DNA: TGTGCCAGCAGCCCGGACAGGGCGGCTAATGAAAAACTGTTTTTT. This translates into CASSPDRAANEKLFF.

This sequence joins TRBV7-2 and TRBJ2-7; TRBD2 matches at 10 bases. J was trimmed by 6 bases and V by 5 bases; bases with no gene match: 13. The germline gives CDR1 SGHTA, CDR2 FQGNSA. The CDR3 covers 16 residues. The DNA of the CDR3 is TGTGCCAGCAGCCCCCAGCCTAGCGGGAGTGGTCTCGAGCAGTACTTC. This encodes CASSPQPSGSGLEQYF.

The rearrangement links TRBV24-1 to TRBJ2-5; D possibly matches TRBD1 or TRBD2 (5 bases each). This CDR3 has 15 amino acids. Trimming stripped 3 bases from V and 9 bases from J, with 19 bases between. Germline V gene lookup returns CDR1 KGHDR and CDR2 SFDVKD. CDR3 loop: CATSDPGTDGGPQYF. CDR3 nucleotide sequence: TGTGCCACCAGTGATCCCGGGACGGACGGAGGACCCCAGTACTTC.

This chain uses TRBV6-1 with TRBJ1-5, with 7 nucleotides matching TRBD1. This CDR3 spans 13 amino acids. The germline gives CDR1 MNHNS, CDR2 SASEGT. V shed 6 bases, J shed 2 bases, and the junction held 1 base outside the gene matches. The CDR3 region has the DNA TGTGCCAGCAGAGGACAGGGCAATCAGCCCCAGCATTTT. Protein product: CASRGQGNQPQHF.

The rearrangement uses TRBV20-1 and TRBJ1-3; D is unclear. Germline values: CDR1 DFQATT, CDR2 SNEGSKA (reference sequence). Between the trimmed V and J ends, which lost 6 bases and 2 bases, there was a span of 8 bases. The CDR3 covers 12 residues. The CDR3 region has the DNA TGCAGTGCCGCGAGCGCTGGAAACACCATATATTTT. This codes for CSAASAGNTIYF.

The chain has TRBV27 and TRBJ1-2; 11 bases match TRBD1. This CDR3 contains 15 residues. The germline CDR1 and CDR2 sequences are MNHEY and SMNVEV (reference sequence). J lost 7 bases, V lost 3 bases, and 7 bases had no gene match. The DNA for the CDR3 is TGTGCCAGCAGTTTTTTAGGACAGGGGGCGGGTGGCTACACCTTC. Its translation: CASSFLGQGAGGYTF.

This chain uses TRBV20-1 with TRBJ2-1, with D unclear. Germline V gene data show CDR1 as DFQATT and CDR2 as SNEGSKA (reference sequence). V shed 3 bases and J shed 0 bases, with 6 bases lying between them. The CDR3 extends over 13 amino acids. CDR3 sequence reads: CSASGSSYNEQFF. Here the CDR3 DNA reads TGCAGTGCTAGTGGTTCCTCCTACAATGAGCAGTTCTTC.

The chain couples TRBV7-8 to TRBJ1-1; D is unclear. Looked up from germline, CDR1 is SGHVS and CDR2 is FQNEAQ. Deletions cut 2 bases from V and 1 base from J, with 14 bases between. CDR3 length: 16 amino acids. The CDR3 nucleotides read TGTGCCAGCAGCTTACGTTCGGGCAGACAGAACACTGAAGCTTTCTTT. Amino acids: CASSLRSGRQNTEAFF.

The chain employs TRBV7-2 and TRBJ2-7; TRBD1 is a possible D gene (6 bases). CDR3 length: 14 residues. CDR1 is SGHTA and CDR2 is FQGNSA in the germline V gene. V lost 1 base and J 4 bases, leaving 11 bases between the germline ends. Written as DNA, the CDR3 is TGTGCCAGCAGCTTAGGACCGACAGGATACGAGCAGTACTTC. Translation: CASSLGPTGYEQYF.

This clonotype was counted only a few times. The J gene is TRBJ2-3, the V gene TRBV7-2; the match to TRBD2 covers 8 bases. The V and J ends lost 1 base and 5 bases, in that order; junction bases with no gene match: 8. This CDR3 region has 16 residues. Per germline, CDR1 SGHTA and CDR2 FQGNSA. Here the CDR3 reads CASSLGLGRALDTQYF. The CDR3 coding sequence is TGTGCCAGCAGCTTAGGGCTCGGGAGGGCCTTAGATACGCAGTATTTT. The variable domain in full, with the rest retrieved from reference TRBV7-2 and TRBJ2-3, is GAGVSQSPSNKVTEKGKDVELRCDPISGHTALYWYRQSLGQGLEFLIYFQGNSAPDKSGLPSDRFSAERTGGSVSTLTIQRTQQEDSAVYLCASSLGLGRALDTQYFGPGTRLTVL.

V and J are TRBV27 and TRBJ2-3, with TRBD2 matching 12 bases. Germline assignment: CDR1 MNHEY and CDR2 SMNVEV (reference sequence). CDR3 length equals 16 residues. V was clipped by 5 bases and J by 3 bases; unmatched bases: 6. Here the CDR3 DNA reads TGTGCCAGCAGTCCTCTAGCGGGAGGGCCAACAGATACGCAGTATTTT. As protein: CASSPLAGGPTDTQYF.

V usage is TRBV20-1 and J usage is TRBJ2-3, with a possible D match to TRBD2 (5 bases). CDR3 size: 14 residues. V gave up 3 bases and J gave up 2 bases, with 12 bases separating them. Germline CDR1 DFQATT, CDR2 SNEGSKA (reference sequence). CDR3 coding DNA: TGCAGTGCTAGGGGTCGAGGACTCACAGATACGCAGTATTTT. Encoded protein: CSARGRGLTDTQYF.

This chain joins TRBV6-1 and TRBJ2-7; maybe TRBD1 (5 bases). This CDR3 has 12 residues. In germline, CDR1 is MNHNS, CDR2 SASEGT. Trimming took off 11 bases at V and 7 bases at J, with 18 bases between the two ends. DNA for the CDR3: TGTGCCGCAAGAGACAGTGCCCAAGAGCAGTACTTC. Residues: CAARDSAQEQYF.

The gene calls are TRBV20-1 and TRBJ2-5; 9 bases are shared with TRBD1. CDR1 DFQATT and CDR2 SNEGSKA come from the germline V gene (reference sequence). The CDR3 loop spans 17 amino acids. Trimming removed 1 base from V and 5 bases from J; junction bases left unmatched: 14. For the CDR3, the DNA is TGCAGTGCTAGAGGCTTTGGCCGGACAGGGGTAAGGGAGACCCAGTACTTC. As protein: CSARGFGRTGVRETQYF.